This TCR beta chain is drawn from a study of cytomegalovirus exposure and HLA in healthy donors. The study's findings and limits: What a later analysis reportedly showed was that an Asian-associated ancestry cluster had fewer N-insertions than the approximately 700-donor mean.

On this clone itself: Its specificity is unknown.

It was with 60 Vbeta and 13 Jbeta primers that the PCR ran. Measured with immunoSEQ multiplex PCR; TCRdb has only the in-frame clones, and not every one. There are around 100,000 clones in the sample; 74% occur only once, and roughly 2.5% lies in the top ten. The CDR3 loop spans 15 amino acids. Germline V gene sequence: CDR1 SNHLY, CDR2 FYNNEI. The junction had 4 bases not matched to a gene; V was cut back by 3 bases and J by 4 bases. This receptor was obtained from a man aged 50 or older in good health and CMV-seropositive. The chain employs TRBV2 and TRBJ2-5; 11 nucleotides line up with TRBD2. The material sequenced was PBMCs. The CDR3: CASSETSGNGETQYF. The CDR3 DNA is TGTGCCAGCAGTGAGACTAGCGGGAACGGAGAGACCCAGTACTTC.